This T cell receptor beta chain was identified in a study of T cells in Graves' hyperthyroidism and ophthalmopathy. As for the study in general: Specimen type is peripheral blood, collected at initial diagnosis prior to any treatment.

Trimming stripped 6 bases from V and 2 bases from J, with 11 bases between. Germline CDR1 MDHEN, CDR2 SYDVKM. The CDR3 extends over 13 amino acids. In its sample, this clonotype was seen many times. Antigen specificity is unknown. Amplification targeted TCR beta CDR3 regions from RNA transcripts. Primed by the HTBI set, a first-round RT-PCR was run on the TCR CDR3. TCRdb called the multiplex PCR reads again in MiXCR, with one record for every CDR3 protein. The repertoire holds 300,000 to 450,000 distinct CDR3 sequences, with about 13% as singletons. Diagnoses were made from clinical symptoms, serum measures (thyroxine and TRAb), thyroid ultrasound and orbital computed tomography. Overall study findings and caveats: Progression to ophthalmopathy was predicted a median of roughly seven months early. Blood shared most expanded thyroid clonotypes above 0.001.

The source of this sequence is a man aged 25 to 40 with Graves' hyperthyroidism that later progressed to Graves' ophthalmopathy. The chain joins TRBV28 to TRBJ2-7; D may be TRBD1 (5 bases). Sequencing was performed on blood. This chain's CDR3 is CASRETVTYEQYF. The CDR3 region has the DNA TGTGCCAGCAGGGAGACAGTGACCTACGAGCAGTACTTC.